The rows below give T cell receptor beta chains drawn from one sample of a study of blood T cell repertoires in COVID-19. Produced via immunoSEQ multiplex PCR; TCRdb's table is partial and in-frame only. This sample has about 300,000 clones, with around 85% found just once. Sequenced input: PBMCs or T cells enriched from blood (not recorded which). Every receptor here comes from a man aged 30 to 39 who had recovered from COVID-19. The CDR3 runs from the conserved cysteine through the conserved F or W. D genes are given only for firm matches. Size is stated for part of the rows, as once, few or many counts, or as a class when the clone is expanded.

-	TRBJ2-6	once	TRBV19	CASRATGANVLTF	TGTGCCAGTAGAGCGACTGGGGCCAACGTCCTGACTTTC
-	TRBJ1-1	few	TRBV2	CASSEGRRVGGEAFF	TGTGCCAGCAGTGAAGGAAGAAGGGTAGGGGGAGAAGCTTTCTTT
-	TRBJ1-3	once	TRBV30	CAWSWGGSGNTIYF	TGTGCCTGGAGTTGGGGGGGGTCTGGAAACACCATATATTTT
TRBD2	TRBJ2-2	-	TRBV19	CASSTRTGINAASGGFGELFF	TGTGCCAGTAGTACGAGGACAGGGATTAATGCGGCTAGCGGGGGTTTCGGGGAGCTGTTTTTT
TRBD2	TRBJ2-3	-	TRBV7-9	CASSGGGPDTQYF	TGTGCCAGCAGCGGCGGGGGACCAGATACGCAGTATTTT
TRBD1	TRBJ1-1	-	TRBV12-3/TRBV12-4	CASSLGTGEAFF	TGTGCCAGCAGTTTAGGGACAGGGGAAGCTTTCTTT
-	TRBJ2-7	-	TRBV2	CASSEGPMRYEQYF	TGTGCCAGCAGTGAAGGACCAATGCGGTACGAGCAGTACTTC
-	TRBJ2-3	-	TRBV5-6	CASSGRGDTQYF	TGTGCCAGCAGCGGCAGGGGAGATACGCAGTATTTT
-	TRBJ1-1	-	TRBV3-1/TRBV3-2	CASSPLPGGAEAFF	TGTGCCAGCAGCCCCCTACCTGGGGGGGCTGAAGCTTTCTTT
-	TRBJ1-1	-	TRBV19	CASSMGGNTEAFF	TGTGCCAGTAGTATGGGGGGGAACACTGAAGCTTTCTTT
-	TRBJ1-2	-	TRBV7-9	CASSLEGGGGYTF	TGTGCCAGCAGCTTAGAGGGAGGAGGTGGCTACACCTTC
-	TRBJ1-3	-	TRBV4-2	CASSQGGEGNTIYF	TGTGCCAGCAGCCAGGGAGGTGAAGGAAACACCATATATTTT
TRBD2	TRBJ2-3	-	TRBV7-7	CASSLALAGVDTQYF	TGTGCTAGCAGCTTAGCCCTAGCGGGGGTCGATACGCAGTATTTT
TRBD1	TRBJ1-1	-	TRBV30	CAWSVEQGITEAFF	TGTGCCTGGAGTGTAGAACAGGGGATCACTGAAGCTTTCTTT
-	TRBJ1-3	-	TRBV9	CASSVFEISSGNTIYF	TGTGCCAGCAGCGTATTTGAGATTTCCTCTGGAAACACCATATATTTT
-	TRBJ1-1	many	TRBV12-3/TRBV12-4	CASSLAGVTEAFF	TGTGCCAGCAGTTTAGCAGGGGTCACTGAAGCTTTCTTT
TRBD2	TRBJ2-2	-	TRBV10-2	CASSGLADNTGELFF	TGCGCCAGCAGTGGACTAGCGGATAACACCGGGGAGCTGTTTTTT
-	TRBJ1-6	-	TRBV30	CAWSVGGFGAPLHF	TGTGCCTGGAGTGTCGGGGGATTTGGGGCACCCCTCCACTTT
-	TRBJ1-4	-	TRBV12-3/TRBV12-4	CASSSGVREKLFF	TGTGCCAGCAGTTCCGGGGTGAGGGAAAAACTGTTTTTT
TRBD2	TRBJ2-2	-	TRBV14	CASSQTSGVNTGELFF	TGTGCCAGCAGCCAAACTAGCGGCGTGAACACCGGGGAGCTGTTTTTT
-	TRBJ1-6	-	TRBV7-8	CASSLDRGPLHF	TGTGCCAGCAGCTTAGATCGGGGGCCCCTCCACTTT
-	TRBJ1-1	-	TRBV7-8	CASTPLTTGTEAFF	TGTGCCAGCACCCCCTTAACGACGGGCACTGAAGCTTTCTTT
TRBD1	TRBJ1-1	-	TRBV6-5	CASSYGGQLNTEAFF	TGTGCCAGCAGTTACGGGGGACAGCTGAACACTGAAGCTTTCTTT
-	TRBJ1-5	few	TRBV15	CATSRESAGRANQPQHF	TGTGCCACCAGCAGAGAGTCCGCGGGAAGGGCCAATCAGCCCCAGCATTTT
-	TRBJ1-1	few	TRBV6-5	CASSQITADTEAFF	TGTGCCAGCAGTCAGATTACAGCGGACACTGAAGCTTTCTTT
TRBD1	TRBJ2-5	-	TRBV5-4	CASTNGQEETQYF	TGTGCCAGCACCAACGGACAGGAAGAGACCCAGTACTTC
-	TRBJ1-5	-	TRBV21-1	CASSKEDSGPLDSNQPQHF	TGTGCCAGCAGCAAAGAGGACAGTGGACCCCTAGATAGCAATCAGCCCCAGCATTTT
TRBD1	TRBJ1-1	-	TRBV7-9	CASSLGTGGEGSEAFF	TGTGCCAGCAGCTTAGGGACAGGGGGCGAGGGTTCAGAAGCTTTCTTT
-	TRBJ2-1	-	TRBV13	CASSLDRGRQFF	TGTGCCAGCAGCTTAGACCGAGGCCGGCAGTTCTTC
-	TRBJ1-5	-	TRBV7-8	CASSLPGSNQPQHF	TGTGCCAGCAGCTTACCGGGTAGCAATCAGCCCCAGCATTTT
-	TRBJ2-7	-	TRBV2	CASRYRDNSYEQYF	TGTGCCAGCCGCTACAGGGACAACTCCTACGAGCAGTACTTC
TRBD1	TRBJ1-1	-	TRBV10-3	CAIRVTGQKNTEAFF	TGTGCCATCAGGGTGACGGGACAGAAGAACACTGAAGCTTTCTTT
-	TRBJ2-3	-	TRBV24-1	CATSEQNTDTQYF	TGTGCCACCAGTGAACAGAACACAGATACGCAGTATTTT
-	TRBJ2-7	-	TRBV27	CASSLSGGWTSDEQYF	TGTGCCAGCAGTTTATCTGGGGGGTGGACGTCCGACGAGCAGTACTTC
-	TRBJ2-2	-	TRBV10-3	CAISEGTLGAGELFF	TGTGCCATCAGTGAGGGGACACTCGGGGCCGGGGAGCTGTTTTTT
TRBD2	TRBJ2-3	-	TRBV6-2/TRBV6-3	CASSYLGLAGIDTQYF	TGTGCCAGCAGTTACCTGGGCCTAGCGGGAATAGATACGCAGTATTTT
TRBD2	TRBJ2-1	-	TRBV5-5	CASSRETSGVHEQFF	TGTGCCAGCAGCCGGGAGACTAGCGGGGTACATGAGCAGTTCTTC
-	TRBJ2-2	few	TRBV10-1	CASSQAGLPTGELFF	TGCGCCAGCAGTCAGGCCGGTCTCCCCACCGGGGAGCTGTTTTTT
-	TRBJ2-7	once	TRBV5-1	CASRPRGGNNYEQYF	TGCGCCAGCAGACCGCGAGGGGGAAATAACTACGAGCAGTACTTC
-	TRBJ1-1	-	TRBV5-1	CASSLGSGDIEAFF	TGCGCCAGCAGCCTGGGGTCAGGGGATATTGAAGCTTTCTTT
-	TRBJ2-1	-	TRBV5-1	CASSLARAPYNEQFF	TGCGCCAGCAGCTTGGCCAGGGCGCCCTACAATGAGCAGTTCTTC